This T cell receptor (beta chain) was found in a study of PD-1 blockade in classical Hodgkin lymphoma. The study, taken as a whole, reports: Diversity similar to that of newly diagnosed patients was seen at baseline in complete responders.

The CDR3 is made up of 15 amino acids. Deletions cut 1 base from V and 2 bases from J, with 10 bases between. In germline, CDR1 is SNHLY, CDR2 FYNNEI. As to this clone: Its target is unknown.

Time point in this sample: cycle 4 day 1 (C4D1), after more than five weeks of nivolumab. Each of the patients experienced relapse following autologous stem cell transplantation, and their brentuximab vedotin exposure differed. Assay: immunoSEQ multiplex PCR; the TCRdb copy retains only in-frame clones and omits some. The sample contains about 44,000 clones, 66% of which appear only once. V and J are TRBV2 and TRBJ2-3, with a tentative D call TRBD2 (5 bases). The sequencing used peripheral blood mononuclear cells (PBMCs), collected before the fourth cycle of nivolumab. The receptor's source is a human donor with classical Hodgkin lymphoma. The chain's CDR3 is CASSEEGLFTDTQYF. In DNA form, the CDR3 reads TGTGCCAGCAGTGAAGAAGGACTTTTCACAGATACGCAGTATTTT.